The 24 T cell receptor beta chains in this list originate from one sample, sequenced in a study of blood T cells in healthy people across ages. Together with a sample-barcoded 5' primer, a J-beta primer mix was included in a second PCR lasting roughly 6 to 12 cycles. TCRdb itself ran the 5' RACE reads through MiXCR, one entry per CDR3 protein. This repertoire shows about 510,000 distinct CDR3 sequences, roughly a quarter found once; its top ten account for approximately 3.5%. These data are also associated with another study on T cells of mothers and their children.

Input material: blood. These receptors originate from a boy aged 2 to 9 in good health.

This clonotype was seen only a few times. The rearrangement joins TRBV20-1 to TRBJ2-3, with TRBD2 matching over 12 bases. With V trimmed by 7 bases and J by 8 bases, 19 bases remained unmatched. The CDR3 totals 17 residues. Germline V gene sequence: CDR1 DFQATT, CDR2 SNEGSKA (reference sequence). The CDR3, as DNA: TGCAGTGTCCGCAGGACTAGCGGGATTAAATACGGCGGTACGCAGTATTTT. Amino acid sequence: CSVRRTSGIKYGGTQYF.

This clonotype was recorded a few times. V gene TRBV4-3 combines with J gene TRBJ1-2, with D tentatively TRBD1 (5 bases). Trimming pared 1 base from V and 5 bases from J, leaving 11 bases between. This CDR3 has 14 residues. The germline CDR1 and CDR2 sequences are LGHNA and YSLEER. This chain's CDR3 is CASSQGAGPYGYTF. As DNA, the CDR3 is TGCGCCAGCAGCCAAGGGGCGGGGCCGTATGGCTACACCTTC.

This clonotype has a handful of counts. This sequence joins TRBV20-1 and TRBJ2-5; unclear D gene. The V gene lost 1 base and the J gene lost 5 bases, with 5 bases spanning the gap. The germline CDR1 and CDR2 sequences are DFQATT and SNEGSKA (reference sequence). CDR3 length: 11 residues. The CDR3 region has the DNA TGCAGTGCTAGAGCTGGGGAGACCCAGTACTTC. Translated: CSARAGETQYF.

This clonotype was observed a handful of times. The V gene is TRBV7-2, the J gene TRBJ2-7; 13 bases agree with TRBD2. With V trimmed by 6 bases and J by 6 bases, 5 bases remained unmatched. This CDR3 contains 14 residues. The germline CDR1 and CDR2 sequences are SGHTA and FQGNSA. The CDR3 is CASRPGLAGVEQYF. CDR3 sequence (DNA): TGTGCCAGCAGGCCCGGACTAGCGGGAGTCGAGCAGTACTTC. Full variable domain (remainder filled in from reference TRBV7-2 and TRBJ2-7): GAGVSQSPSNKVTEKGKDVELRCDPISGHTALYWYRQSLGQGLEFLIYFQGNSAPDKSGLPSDRFSAERTGGSVSTLTIQRTQQEDSAVYLCASRPGLAGVEQYFGPGTRLTVT.

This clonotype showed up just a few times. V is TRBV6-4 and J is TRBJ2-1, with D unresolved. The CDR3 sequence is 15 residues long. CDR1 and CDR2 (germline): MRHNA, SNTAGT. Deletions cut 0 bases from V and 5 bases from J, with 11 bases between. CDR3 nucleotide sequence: TGTGCCAGCAGTGACTCGTGGGGTTCCAACAATGAGCAGTTCTTC. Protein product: CASSDSWGSNNEQFF.

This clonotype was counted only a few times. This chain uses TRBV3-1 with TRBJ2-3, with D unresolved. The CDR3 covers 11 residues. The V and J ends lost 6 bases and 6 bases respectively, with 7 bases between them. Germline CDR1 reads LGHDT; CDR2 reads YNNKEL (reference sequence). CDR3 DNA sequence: TGTGCCAGCAGATTTCTTGATACGCAGTATTTT. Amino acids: CASRFLDTQYF.

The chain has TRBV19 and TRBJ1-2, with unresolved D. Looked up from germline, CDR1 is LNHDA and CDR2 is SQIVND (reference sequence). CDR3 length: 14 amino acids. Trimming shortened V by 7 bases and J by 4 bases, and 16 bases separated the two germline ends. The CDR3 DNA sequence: TGTGCCAGTACCCGGACTGGGTTGCGCTATGGCTACACCTTC. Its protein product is CASTRTGLRYGYTF.

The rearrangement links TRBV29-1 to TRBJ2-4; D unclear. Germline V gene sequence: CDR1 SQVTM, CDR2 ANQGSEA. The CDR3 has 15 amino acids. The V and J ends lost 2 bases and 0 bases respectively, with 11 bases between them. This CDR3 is CSVESAYLAKNIQYF. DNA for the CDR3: TGCAGCGTTGAATCAGCGTACCTAGCCAAAAACATTCAGTACTTC.

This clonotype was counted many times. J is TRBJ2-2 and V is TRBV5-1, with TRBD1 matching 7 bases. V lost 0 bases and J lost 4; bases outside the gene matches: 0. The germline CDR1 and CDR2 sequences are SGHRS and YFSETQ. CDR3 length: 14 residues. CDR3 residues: CASSLEGATGELFF. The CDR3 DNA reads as TGCGCCAGCAGCTTGGAGGGGGCCACCGGGGAGCTGTTTTTT.

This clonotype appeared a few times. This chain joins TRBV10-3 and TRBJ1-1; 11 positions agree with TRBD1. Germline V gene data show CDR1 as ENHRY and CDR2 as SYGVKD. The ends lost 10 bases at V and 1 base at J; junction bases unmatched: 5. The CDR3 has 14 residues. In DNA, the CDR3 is TGTGCCACCAACGGACAGGGGGCGAACACTGAAGCTTTCTTT. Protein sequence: CATNGQGANTEAFF.

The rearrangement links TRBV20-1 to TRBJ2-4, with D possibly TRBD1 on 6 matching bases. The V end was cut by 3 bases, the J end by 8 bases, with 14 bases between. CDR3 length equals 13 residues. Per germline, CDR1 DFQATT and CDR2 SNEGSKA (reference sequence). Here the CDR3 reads CSARASPGDIQYF. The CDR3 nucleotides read TGCAGTGCTAGGGCGTCGCCAGGGGACATTCAGTACTTC.

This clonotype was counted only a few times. CDR3 loop: CASSLGRLGGRNEQFF. CDR3 DNA: TGTGCCAGCAGTTTGGGACGACTCGGGGGCAGGAATGAGCAGTTCTTC. V and J are TRBV7-8 and TRBJ2-1, with D perhaps being TRBD1 or TRBD2 (6 bases each). The germline CDR1 and CDR2 sequences are SGHVS and FQNEAQ. This CDR3 contains 16 residues. Deletions cut 6 bases from V and 7 bases from J, with 22 bases between.

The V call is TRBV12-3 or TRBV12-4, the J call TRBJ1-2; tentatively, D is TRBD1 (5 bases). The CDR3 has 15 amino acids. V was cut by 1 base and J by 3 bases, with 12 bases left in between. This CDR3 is CASSLGAGVDYGYTF. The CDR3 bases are TGTGCCAGCAGTTTAGGGGCGGGGGTCGACTATGGCTACACCTTC.

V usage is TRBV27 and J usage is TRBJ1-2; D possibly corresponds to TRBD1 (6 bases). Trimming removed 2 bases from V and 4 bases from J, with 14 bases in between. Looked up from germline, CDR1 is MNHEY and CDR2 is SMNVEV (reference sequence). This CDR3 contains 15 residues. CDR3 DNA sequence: TGTGCCAGCAGTTTACAGCAGGGGTGGCCCTATGGCTACACCTTC. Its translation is CASSLQQGWPYGYTF.

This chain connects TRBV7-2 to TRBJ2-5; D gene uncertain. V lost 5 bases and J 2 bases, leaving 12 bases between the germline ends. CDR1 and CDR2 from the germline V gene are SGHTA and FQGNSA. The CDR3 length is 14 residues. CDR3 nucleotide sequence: TGTGCCAGCAGCCGAAACGACCCTCAAGAGACCCAGTACTTC. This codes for CASSRNDPQETQYF.

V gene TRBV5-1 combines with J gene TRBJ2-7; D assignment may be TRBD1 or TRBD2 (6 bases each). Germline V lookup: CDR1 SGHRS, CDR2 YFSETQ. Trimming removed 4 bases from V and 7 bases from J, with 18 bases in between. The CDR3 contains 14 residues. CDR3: CASSKDRGGGEQYF. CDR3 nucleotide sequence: TGCGCCAGCAGCAAGGACAGAGGAGGAGGGGAGCAGTACTTC.

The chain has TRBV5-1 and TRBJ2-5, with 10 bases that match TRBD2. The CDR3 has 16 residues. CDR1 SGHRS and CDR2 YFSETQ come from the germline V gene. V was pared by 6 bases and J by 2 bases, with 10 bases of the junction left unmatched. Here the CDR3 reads CASNPHLLAGQETQYF. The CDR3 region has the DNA TGCGCCAGCAACCCACACCTACTAGCGGGACAAGAGACCCAGTACTTC.

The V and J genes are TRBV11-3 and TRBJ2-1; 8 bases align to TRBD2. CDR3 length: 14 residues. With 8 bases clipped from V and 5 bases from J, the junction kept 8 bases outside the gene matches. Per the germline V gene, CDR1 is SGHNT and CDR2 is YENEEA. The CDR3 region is CASAAREGDNEQFF. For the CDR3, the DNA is TGTGCCAGCGCCGCACGGGAGGGGGACAATGAGCAGTTCTTC.

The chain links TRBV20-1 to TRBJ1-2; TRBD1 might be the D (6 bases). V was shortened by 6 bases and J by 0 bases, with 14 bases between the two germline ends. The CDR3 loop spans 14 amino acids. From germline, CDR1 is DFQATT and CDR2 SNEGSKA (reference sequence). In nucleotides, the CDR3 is TGCAGTGCACCCGGACAGTTTACTAACTATGGCTACACCTTC. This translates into CSAPGQFTNYGYTF.

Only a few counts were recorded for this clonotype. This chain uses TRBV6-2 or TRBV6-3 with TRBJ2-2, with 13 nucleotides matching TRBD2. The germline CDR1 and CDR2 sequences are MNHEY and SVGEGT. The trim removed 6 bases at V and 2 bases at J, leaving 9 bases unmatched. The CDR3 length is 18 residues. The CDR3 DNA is TGTGCCAGCAGCCCAACTAGCGGGAGGGCCTATAACACCGGGGAGCTGTTTTTT. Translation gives CASSPTSGRAYNTGELFF.

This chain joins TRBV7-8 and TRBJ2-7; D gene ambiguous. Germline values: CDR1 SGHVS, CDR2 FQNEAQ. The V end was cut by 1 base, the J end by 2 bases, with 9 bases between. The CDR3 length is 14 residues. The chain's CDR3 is CASSLERSAYEQYF. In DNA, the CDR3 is TGTGCCAGCAGCTTAGAGAGATCGGCCTACGAGCAGTACTTC.

This chain's CDR3 is CASSLALTSGTNEQYF. In DNA form, the CDR3 reads TGTGCCAGCAGCTTAGCGCTCACTAGCGGGACAAACGAGCAGTACTTC. This chain joins TRBV7-8 and TRBJ2-7; 10 bases map to TRBD2. Germline values: CDR1 SGHVS, CDR2 FQNEAQ. The V gene end was trimmed by 0 bases and the J gene end by 5 bases; junction bases not matched to a gene: 7. The CDR3 loop spans 16 amino acids.

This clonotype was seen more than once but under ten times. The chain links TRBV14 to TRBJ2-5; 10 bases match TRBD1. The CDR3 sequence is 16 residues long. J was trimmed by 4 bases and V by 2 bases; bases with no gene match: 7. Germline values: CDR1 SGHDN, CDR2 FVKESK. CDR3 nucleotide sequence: TGTGCCAGCAGCCAACTTAGGACAGGGGGAGGAGAGACCCAGTACTTC. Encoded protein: CASSQLRTGGGETQYF.

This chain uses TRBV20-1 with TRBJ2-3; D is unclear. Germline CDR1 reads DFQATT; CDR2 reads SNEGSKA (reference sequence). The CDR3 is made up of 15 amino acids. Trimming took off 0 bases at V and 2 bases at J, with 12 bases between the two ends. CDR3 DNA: TGCAGTGCTAGAGACGATCTAGTGTTCACAGATACGCAGTATTTT. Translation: CSARDDLVFTDTQYF.